This T cell receptor (beta chain) was recovered during a study of blood T cell repertoires in COVID-19. The method was immunoSEQ multiplex PCR; TCRdb's version includes in-frame clones alone and lacks a portion of them. The sample lists about 80,000 clones; around 80% were seen once. Germline-derived CDR1 and CDR2 are DFQATT and SNEGSKA (reference sequence). The ends were cut back, 3 bases at V and 3 bases at J, with 21 bases in the middle. The CDR3 is 17 residues long. The source of this sequence is a man older than 75 with active or convalescent COVID-19. The genes are TRBV20-1 and TRBJ1-3; D possibly corresponds to TRBD1 (6 bases). Sequenced material: peripheral blood. CDR3 sequence (DNA): TGCAGTGCTAGTCCCCCCGCGGGGGCCTTTGGTGGAAACACCATATATTTT. Protein product: CSASPPAGAFGGNTIYF.